The rows below give T cell receptor beta chains drawn from one sample of a study of blood T cell repertoires in COVID-19. The repertoire was sequenced with immunoSEQ multiplex PCR; TCRdb's copy has only in-frame clones and lacks some. This repertoire shows 140,000 or so clones, about 86% found once; its top ten account for roughly 8%. Source material: peripheral blood. The source of these receptors is a human donor in a cohort sampled during active COVID-19. Both conserved end residues are part of each CDR3. The order of the fields is D gene, J gene, clone size, V gene, CDR3 protein, CDR3 DNA. The D gene is left open where the match is weak. Size is stated for part of the rows, as once, few or many counts, or as a class when the clone is expanded.

d_call: NA
j_call: TRBJ2-2
clone_size: NA
v_call: TRBV28
cdr3_aa: CASSFIGQYTGELFF
cdr3_nt: TGTGCCAGCAGTTTTATTGGACAGTACACCGGGGAGCTGTTTTTT

d_call: NA
j_call: TRBJ2-7
clone_size: few
v_call: TRBV21-1
cdr3_aa: CASSKLRQSLVYGAYEQYF
cdr3_nt: TGTGCCAGCAGCAAACTTCGGCAAAGTTTAGTTTACGGAGCCTACGAGCAGTACTTC

d_call: NA
j_call: TRBJ1-6
clone_size: NA
v_call: TRBV7-8
cdr3_aa: CASSLADRGAGSPLHF
cdr3_nt: TGTGCCAGCAGCTTAGCGGACCGGGGGGCTGGTTCACCCCTCCACTTT

d_call: NA
j_call: TRBJ2-7
clone_size: NA
v_call: TRBV19
cdr3_aa: CASSINGGYEQYF
cdr3_nt: TGTGCCAGTAGTATTAACGGCGGCTACGAGCAGTACTTC

d_call: TRBD1
j_call: TRBJ1-1
clone_size: NA
v_call: TRBV27
cdr3_aa: CASSLYPGQGLSAFF
cdr3_nt: TGTGCCAGCAGTTTATACCCCGGACAGGGACTCTCAGCTTTCTTT

d_call: TRBD2
j_call: TRBJ2-7
clone_size: NA
v_call: TRBV6-5
cdr3_aa: CASSYRTSGALEQYF
cdr3_nt: TGTGCCAGCAGTTACCGGACTAGCGGTGCTCTCGAGCAGTACTTC

d_call: TRBD2
j_call: TRBJ2-1
clone_size: NA
v_call: TRBV7-8
cdr3_aa: CASSLERDQKAYNEQFF
cdr3_nt: TGTGCCAGCAGCTTAGAGCGGGACCAAAAGGCCTACAATGAGCAGTTCTTC

d_call: NA
j_call: TRBJ1-2
clone_size: NA
v_call: TRBV4-3
cdr3_aa: CASSQEPDSIYVEHTF
cdr3_nt: TGCGCCAGCAGCCAAGAACCTGACAGCATCTACGTTGAGCACACCTTC

d_call: TRBD1
j_call: TRBJ2-7
clone_size: NA
v_call: TRBV7-8
cdr3_aa: CASSLSGTGPYEQYF
cdr3_nt: TGTGCCAGCAGCTTATCCGGGACAGGGCCCTACGAGCAGTACTTC

d_call: NA
j_call: TRBJ1-6
clone_size: NA
v_call: TRBV4-2
cdr3_aa: CASSQDAGSGSYNSPLHF
cdr3_nt: TGTGCCAGCAGCCAAGATGCGGGTTCGGGCTCCTATAATTCACCCCTCCACTTT

d_call: TRBD2
j_call: TRBJ2-7
clone_size: NA
v_call: TRBV5-6
cdr3_aa: CASSLLGLGGIGSYEQYF
cdr3_nt: TGTGCCAGCAGCTTGTTGGGTCTGGGAGGGATAGGATCCTACGAGCAGTACTTC

d_call: NA
j_call: TRBJ1-1
clone_size: NA
v_call: TRBV15
cdr3_aa: CATSRGPSEGEAFF
cdr3_nt: TGTGCCACCAGCAGGGGACCCTCGGAGGGTGAAGCTTTCTTT

d_call: TRBD1
j_call: TRBJ1-3
clone_size: NA
v_call: TRBV2
cdr3_aa: CASSDRASGNTIYF
cdr3_nt: TGTGCCAGCAGCGACAGGGCCTCTGGAAACACCATATATTTT

d_call: NA
j_call: TRBJ1-5
clone_size: once
v_call: TRBV18
cdr3_aa: CASSPRAGDRNQPQHF
cdr3_nt: TGTGCCAGCTCACCCCGGGCCGGGGATCGCAATCAGCCCCAGCATTTT

d_call: NA
j_call: TRBJ1-5
clone_size: NA
v_call: TRBV29-1
cdr3_aa: CSVVIGGRDQPQHF
cdr3_nt: TGCAGCGTTGTGATAGGGGGTCGCGATCAGCCCCAGCATTTT

d_call: TRBD1
j_call: TRBJ2-5
clone_size: NA
v_call: TRBV6-1
cdr3_aa: CASSESGGGETQYF
cdr3_nt: TGTGCCAGCAGTGAATCAGGGGGCGGAGAGACCCAGTACTTC

d_call: NA
j_call: TRBJ1-5
clone_size: few
v_call: TRBV7-7
cdr3_aa: CASSLAPTVFDQPQHF
cdr3_nt: TGTGCCAGCAGCTTAGCCCCGACAGTATTCGATCAGCCCCAGCATTTT

d_call: NA
j_call: TRBJ2-1
clone_size: NA
v_call: TRBV20-1
cdr3_aa: CSQVSYNEQFF
cdr3_nt: TGCAGCCAGGTTTCCTACAATGAGCAGTTCTTC

d_call: TRBD1
j_call: TRBJ2-3
clone_size: NA
v_call: TRBV29-1
cdr3_aa: CSVERRTGGEDTQYF
cdr3_nt: TGCAGCGTTGAAAGGAGGACAGGGGGAGAGGATACGCAGTATTTT

d_call: NA
j_call: TRBJ1-2
clone_size: NA
v_call: TRBV4-3
cdr3_aa: CASSRNRQNYGYTF
cdr3_nt: TGCGCCAGCAGCCGGAACCGACAGAACTATGGCTACACCTTC

d_call: TRBD2
j_call: TRBJ2-5
clone_size: NA
v_call: TRBV5-4
cdr3_aa: CASSFRGDGVETQYF
cdr3_nt: TGTGCCAGCAGCTTTCGGGGGGACGGGGTGGAGACCCAGTACTTC

d_call: NA
j_call: TRBJ1-5
clone_size: few
v_call: TRBV18
cdr3_aa: CASSPGLRQPQHF
cdr3_nt: TGTGCCAGCTCACCAGGGTTGCGGCAGCCCCAGCATTTT

d_call: TRBD2
j_call: TRBJ2-1
clone_size: NA
v_call: TRBV2
cdr3_aa: CASGPTSGRVDEQFF
cdr3_nt: TGTGCCAGCGGCCCGACTAGCGGGAGGGTTGATGAGCAGTTCTTC

d_call: TRBD2
j_call: TRBJ2-1
clone_size: NA
v_call: TRBV19
cdr3_aa: CASKTSGTSYNEQFF
cdr3_nt: TGTGCCAGTAAGACTAGCGGGACCTCCTACAATGAGCAGTTCTTC

d_call: NA
j_call: TRBJ2-2
clone_size: NA
v_call: TRBV11-3
cdr3_aa: CASSQGRNTGELFF
cdr3_nt: TGTGCCAGCAGCCAGGGGAGGAACACCGGGGAGCTGTTTTTT

d_call: NA
j_call: TRBJ1-3
clone_size: NA
v_call: TRBV6-5
cdr3_aa: CASSYTTRGSGNTIYF
cdr3_nt: TGTGCCAGCAGTTACACTACCAGGGGCTCTGGAAACACCATATATTTT

d_call: TRBD1
j_call: TRBJ2-7
clone_size: NA
v_call: TRBV6-5
cdr3_aa: CASSTGASYEQYF
cdr3_nt: TGTGCCAGCAGTACAGGGGCCTCCTACGAGCAGTACTTC

d_call: NA
j_call: TRBJ2-6
clone_size: NA
v_call: TRBV10-3
cdr3_aa: CAIRQGFNDASGANVLTF
cdr3_nt: TGTGCCATCCGGCAGGGCTTTAACGACGCCTCTGGGGCCAACGTCCTGACTTTC

d_call: TRBD1
j_call: TRBJ2-7
clone_size: once
v_call: TRBV18
cdr3_aa: CASSSTGTGDEQYF
cdr3_nt: TGTGCCAGCTCCAGTACCGGGACAGGAGACGAGCAGTACTTC

d_call: TRBD1
j_call: TRBJ2-2
clone_size: NA
v_call: TRBV7-9
cdr3_aa: CASSLQGSGTGELFF
cdr3_nt: TGTGCCAGCAGCCTACAGGGGTCTGGGACCGGGGAGCTGTTTTTT

d_call: TRBD1
j_call: TRBJ2-7
clone_size: NA
v_call: TRBV29-1
cdr3_aa: CSVVLGTGGGEQYF
cdr3_nt: TGCAGCGTTGTATTAGGGACAGGGGGCGGCGAGCAGTACTTC

d_call: NA
j_call: TRBJ2-3
clone_size: NA
v_call: TRBV5-4
cdr3_aa: CASSLAGDGTDTQYF
cdr3_nt: TGTGCCAGCAGCTTGGCGGGAGACGGCACAGATACGCAGTATTTT

d_call: NA
j_call: TRBJ1-1
clone_size: NA
v_call: TRBV28
cdr3_aa: CASSVQGYTEAFF
cdr3_nt: TGTGCCAGCAGTGTACAGGGCTATACTGAAGCTTTCTTT

d_call: TRBD1
j_call: TRBJ1-2
clone_size: NA
v_call: TRBV15
cdr3_aa: CATSITGQGNYGYTF
cdr3_nt: TGTGCCACCAGCATTACCGGACAGGGGAACTATGGCTACACCTTC